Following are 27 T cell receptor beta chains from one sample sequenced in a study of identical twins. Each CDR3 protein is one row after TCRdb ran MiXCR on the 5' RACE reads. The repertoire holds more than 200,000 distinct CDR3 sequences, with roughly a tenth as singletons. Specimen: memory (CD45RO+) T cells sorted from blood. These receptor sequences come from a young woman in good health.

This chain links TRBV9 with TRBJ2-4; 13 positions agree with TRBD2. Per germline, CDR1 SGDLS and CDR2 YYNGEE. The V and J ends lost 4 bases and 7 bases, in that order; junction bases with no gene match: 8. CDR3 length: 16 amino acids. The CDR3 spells CASSPPGTSGMNIQYF. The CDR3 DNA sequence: TGTGCCAGCAGCCCCCCAGGGACTAGCGGGATGAACATTCAGTACTTC.

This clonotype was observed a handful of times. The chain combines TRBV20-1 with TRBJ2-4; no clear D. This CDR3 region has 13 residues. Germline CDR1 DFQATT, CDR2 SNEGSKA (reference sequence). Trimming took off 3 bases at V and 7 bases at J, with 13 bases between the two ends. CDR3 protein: CSASLWGTNIQYF. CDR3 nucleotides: TGCAGTGCTAGTCTTTGGGGTACGAACATTCAGTACTTC.

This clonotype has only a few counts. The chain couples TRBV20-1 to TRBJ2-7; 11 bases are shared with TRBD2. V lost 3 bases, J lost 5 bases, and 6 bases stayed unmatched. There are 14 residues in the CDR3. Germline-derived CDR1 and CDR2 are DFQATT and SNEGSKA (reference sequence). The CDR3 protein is CSASISGGANEQYF. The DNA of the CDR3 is TGCAGTGCTAGTATTAGCGGGGGGGCTAACGAGCAGTACTTC.

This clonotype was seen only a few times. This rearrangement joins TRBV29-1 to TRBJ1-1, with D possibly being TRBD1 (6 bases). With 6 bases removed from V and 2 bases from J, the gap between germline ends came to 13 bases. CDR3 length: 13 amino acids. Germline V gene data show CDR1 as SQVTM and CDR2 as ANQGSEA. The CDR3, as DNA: TGCAGCGTCCGGGTCGGGGGCAACACTGAAGCTTTCTTT. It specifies CSVRVGGNTEAFF.

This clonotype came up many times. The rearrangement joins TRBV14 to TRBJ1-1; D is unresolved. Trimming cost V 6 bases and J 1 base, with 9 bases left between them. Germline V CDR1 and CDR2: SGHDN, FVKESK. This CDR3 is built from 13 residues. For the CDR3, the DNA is TGTGCCAGCAGTCAGACCACGAACACTGAAGCTTTCTTT. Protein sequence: CASSQTTNTEAFF.

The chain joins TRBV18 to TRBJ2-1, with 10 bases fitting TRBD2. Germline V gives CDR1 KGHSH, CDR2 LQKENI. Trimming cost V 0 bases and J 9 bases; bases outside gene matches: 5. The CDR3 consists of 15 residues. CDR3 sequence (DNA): TGTGCCAGCTCACCACCAGCGGGGGGGCCGGGTGAGCAGTTCTTC. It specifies CASSPPAGGPGEQFF. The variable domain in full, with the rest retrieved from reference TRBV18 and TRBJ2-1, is NAGVMQNPRHLVRRRGQEARLRCSPMKGHSHVYWYRQLPEEGLKFMVYLQKENIIDESGMPKERFSAEFPKEGPSILRIQQVVRGDSAAYFCASSPPAGGPGEQFFGPGTRLTVL.

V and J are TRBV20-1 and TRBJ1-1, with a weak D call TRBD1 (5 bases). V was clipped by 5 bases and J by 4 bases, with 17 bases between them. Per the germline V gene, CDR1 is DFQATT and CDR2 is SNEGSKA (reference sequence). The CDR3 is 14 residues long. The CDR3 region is CSAEGGGAFTEAFF. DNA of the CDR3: TGCAGTGCTGAGGGCGGAGGGGCGTTCACTGAAGCTTTCTTT.

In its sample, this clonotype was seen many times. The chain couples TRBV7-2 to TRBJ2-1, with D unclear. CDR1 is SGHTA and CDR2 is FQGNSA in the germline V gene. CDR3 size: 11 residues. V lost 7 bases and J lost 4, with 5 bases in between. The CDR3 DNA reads TGTGCCAGCACCCAATACAATGAGCAGTTCTTC. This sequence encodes CASTQYNEQFF.

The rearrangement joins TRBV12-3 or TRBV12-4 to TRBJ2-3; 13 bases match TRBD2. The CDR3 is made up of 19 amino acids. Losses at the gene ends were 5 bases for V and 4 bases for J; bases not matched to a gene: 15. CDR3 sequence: CASSPAGTSGEIRADTQYF. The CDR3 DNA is TGTGCCAGCAGTCCCGCCGGGACTAGCGGGGAAATTCGCGCAGATACGCAGTATTTT.

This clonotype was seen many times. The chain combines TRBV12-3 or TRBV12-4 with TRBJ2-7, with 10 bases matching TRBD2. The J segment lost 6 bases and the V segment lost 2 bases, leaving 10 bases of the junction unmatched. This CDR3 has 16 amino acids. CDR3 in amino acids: CASSLTAGGPSGEQYF. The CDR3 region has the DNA TGTGCCAGCAGTTTAACAGCGGGGGGGCCGAGCGGCGAGCAGTACTTC.

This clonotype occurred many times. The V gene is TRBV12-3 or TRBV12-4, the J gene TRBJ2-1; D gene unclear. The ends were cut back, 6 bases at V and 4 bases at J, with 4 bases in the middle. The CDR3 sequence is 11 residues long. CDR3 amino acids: CASRIYNEQFF. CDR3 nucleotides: TGTGCCAGCAGGATTTACAATGAGCAGTTCTTC.

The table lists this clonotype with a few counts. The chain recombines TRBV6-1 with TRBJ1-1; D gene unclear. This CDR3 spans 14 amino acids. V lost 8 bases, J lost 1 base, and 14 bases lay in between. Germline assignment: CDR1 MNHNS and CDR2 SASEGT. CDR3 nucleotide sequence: TGTGCCAGCTGTCGTTTAGGCCGGAACACTGAAGCTTTCTTT. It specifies CASCRLGRNTEAFF.

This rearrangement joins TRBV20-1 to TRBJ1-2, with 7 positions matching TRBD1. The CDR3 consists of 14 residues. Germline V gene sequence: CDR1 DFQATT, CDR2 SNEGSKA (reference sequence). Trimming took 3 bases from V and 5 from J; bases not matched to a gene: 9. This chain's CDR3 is CSASSITGDYGYTF. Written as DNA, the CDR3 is TGCAGTGCTAGTTCCATAACAGGGGATTATGGCTACACCTTC.

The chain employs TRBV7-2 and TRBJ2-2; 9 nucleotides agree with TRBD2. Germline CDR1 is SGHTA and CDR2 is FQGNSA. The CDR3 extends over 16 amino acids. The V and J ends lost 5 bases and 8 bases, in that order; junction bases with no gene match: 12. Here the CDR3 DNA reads TGTGCCAGCAGCCCCCCGGCGGGAGGGGTGGGAGGGGAGCTGTTTTTT. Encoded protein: CASSPPAGGVGGELFF.

This chain's CDR3 is CASSFQLGRGGYTF. CDR3 DNA sequence: TGTGCCAGCAGCTTCCAGCTTGGGAGAGGGGGCTACACCTTC. The V and J genes are TRBV12-3 or TRBV12-4 and TRBJ1-2; D unclear. Trimming pared 6 bases from V and 8 bases from J, leaving 19 bases between. This CDR3 region has 14 residues.

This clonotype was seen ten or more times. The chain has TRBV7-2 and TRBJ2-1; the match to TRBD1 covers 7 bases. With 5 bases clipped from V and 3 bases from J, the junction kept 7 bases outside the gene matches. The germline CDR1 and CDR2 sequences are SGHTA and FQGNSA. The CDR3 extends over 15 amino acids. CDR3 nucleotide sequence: TGTGCCAGCAGCACCCGACAGGGAGTCTACAATGAGCAGTTCTTC. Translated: CASSTRQGVYNEQFF.

The CDR3 DNA sequence: TGTGCCAGCACGAGGGCTAGCAATCAGCCCCAGCATTTT. Translated: CASTRASNQPQHF. The rearrangement uses TRBV12-3 or TRBV12-4 and TRBJ1-5; D gene uncertain. The CDR3 is made up of 13 amino acids. Trimming stripped 7 bases from V and 0 bases from J, with 7 bases between.

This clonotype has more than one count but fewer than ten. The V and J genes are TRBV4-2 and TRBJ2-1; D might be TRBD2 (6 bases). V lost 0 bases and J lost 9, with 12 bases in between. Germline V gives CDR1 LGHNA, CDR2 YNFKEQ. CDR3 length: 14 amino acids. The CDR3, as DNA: TGTGCCAGCAGCCAAGATCAAAGGACTACTGAGCAGTTCTTC. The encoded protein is CASSQDQRTTEQFF.

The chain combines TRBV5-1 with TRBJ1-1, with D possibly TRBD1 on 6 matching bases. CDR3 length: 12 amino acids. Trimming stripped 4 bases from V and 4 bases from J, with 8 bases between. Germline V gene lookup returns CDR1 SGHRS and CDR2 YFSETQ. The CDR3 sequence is CASSLGATEAFF. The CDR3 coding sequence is TGCGCCAGCAGCCTGGGGGCCACTGAAGCTTTCTTT.

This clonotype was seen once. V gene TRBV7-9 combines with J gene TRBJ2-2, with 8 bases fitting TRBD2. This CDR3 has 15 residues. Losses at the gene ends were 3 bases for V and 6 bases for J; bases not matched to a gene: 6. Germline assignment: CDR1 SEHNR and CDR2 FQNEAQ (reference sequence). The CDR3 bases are TGTGCCAGCAGCTTTCTCGCGGGAGGCGCCGGGGAGCTGTTTTTT. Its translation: CASSFLAGGAGELFF. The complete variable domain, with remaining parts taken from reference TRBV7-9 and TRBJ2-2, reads DTGVSQNPRHKITKRGQNVTFRCDPISEHNRLYWYRQTLGQGPEFLTYFQNEAQLEKSRLLSDRFSAERPKGSFSTLEIQRTEQGDSAMYLCASSFLAGGAGELFFGEGSRLTVL.

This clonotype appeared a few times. CDR3 sequence (DNA): TGTGCCAGCAGCTTTGGCAGGGCCCAGGGATACGAGCAGTACTTC. Its protein is CASSFGRAQGYEQYF. The genes are TRBV5-5 and TRBJ2-7; D perhaps matches TRBD1 (5 bases). Trimming cost V 2 bases and J 4 bases, with 16 bases left between them. The germline gives CDR1 SGHKS, CDR2 YYEKEE (reference sequence). The CDR3 spans 15 residues.

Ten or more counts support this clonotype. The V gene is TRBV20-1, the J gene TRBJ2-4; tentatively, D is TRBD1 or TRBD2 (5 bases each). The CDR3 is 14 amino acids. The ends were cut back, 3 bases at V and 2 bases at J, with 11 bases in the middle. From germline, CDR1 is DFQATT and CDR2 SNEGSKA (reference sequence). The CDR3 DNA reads TGCAGTGCTAGCATGGGGGTAACCAAAAACATTCAGTACTTC. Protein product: CSASMGVTKNIQYF.

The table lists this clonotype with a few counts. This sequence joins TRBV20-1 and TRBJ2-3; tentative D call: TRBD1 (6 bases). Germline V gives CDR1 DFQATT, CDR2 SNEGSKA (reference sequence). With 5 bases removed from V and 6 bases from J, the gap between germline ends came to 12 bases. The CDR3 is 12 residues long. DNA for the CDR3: TGCAGTGCTCAACAGGGTACGGATACGCAGTATTTT. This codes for CSAQQGTDTQYF.

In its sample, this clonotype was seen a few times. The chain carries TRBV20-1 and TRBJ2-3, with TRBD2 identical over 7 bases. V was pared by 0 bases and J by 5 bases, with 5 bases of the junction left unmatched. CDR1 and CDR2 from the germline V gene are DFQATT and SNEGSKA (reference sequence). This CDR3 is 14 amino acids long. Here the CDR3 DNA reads TGCAGTGCTAGAGATTCCGGGGGGAAAGATACGCAGTATTTT. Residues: CSARDSGGKDTQYF.

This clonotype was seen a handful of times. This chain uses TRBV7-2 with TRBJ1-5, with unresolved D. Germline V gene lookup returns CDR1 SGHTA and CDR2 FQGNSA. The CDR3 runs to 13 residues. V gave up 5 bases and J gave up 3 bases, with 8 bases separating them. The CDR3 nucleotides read TGTGCCAGCAGCCAGGACCACAATCAGCCCCAGCATTTT. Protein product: CASSQDHNQPQHF.

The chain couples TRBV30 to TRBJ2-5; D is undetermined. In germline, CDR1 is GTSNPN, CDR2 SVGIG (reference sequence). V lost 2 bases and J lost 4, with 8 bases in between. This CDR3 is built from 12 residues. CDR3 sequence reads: CAWSPQIETQYF. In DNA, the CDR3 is TGTGCCTGGAGTCCACAAATAGAGACCCAGTACTTC.

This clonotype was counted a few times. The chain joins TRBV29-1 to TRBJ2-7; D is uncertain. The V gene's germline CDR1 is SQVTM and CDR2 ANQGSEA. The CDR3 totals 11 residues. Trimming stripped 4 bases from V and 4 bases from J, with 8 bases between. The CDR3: CSVGTSYEQYF. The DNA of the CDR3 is TGCAGCGTTGGTACTTCTTACGAGCAGTACTTC.